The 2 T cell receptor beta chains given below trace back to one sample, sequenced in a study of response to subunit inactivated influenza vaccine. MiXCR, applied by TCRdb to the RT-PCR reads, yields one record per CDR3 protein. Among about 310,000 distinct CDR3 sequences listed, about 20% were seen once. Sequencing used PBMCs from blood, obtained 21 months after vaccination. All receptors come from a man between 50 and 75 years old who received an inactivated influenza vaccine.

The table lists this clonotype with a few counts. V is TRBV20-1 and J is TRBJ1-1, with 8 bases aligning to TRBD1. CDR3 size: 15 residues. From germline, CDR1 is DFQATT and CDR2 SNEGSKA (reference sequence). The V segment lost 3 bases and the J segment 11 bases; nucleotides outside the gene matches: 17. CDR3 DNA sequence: TGCAGTGCTAGGTACCCAGGCGGACAGGGTAGGGACGCTTTCTTT. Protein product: CSARYPGGQGRDAFF.

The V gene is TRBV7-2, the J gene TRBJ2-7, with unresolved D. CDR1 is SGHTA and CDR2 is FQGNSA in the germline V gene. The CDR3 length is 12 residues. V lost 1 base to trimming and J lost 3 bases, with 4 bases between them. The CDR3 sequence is CTSSLGGYEQYF. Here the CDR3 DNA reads TGTACCAGCAGCTTAGGTGGCTACGAGCAGTACTTC.